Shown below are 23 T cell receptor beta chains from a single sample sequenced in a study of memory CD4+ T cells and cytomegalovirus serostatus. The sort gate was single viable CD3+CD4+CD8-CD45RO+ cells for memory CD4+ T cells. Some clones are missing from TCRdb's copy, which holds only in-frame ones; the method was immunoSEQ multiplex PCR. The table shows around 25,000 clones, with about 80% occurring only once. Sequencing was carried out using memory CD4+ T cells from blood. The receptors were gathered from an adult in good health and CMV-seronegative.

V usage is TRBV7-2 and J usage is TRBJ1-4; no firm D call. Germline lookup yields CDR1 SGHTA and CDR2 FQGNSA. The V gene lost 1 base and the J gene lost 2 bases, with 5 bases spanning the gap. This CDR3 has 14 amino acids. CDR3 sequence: CASSLGWTNEKLFF. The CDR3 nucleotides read TGTGCCAGCAGCTTAGGGTGGACTAATGAAAAACTGTTTTTT.

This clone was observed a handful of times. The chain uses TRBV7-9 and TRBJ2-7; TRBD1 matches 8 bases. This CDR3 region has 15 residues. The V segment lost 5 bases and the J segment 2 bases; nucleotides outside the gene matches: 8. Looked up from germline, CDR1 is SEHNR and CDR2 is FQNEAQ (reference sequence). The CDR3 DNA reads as TGTGCCAGCAGCCGAGGGACAGGAAAGCCCTACGAGCAGTACTTC. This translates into CASSRGTGKPYEQYF.

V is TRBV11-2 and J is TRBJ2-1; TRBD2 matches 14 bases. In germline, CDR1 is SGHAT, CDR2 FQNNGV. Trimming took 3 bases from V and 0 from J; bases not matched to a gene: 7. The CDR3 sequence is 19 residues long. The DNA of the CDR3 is TGTGCCAGCAGCTTCAGACTAGCGGGAGGGCGGGTCTCCTACAATGAGCAGTTCTTC. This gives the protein CASSFRLAGGRVSYNEQFF.

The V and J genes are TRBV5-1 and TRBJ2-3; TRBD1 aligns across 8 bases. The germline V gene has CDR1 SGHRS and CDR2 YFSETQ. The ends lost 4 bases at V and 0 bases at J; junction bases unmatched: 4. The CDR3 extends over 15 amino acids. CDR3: CASSPRTGSTDTQYF. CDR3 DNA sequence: TGCGCCAGCAGCCCAAGGACAGGGAGCACAGATACGCAGTATTTT.

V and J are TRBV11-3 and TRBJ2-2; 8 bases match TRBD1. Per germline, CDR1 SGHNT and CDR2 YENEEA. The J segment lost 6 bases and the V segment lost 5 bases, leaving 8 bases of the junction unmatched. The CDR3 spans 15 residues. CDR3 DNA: TGTGCCAGCAGCGCTGGGGGGACAGGTCCCGGGGAGCTGTTTTTT. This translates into CASSAGGTGPGELFF.

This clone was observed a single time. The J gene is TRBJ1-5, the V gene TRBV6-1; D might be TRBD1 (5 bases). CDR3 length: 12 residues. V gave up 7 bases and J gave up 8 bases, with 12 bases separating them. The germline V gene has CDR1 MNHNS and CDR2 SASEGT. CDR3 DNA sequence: TGTGCCAGCAATGGGGGGTTCGAGCCCCAGCATTTT. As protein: CASNGGFEPQHF.

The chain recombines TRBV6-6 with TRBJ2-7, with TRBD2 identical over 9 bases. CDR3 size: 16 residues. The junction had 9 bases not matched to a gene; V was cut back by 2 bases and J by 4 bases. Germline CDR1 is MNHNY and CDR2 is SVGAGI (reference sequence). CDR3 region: CASSYGVAGEKYEQYF. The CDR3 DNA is TGTGCCAGCAGTTACGGGGTAGCGGGGGAGAAATACGAGCAGTACTTC.

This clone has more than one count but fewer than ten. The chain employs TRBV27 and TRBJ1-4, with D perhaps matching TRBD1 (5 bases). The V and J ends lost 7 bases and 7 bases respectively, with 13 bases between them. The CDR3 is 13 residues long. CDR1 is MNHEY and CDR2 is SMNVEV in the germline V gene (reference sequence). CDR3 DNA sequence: TGTGCCAGCAAGGGGACGTTTGGTGAAAAACTGTTTTTT. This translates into CASKGTFGEKLFF.

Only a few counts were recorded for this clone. CDR3: CASRSDPRVWFYF. In nucleotides, the CDR3 is TGTGCCAGCAGGTCGGACCCAAGGGTCTGGTTCTATTTT. The rearrangement links TRBV6-6 to TRBJ1-3, with no clear D. The CDR3 extends over 13 amino acids. Germline CDR1 and CDR2: MNHNY and SVGAGI (reference sequence). V was shortened by 6 bases and J by 16 bases, with 22 bases between the two germline ends.

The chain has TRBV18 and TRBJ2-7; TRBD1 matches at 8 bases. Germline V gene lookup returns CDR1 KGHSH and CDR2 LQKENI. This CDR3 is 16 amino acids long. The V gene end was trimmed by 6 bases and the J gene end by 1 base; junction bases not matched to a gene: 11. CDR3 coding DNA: TGTGCCAGCTCCCCTAACGCCGGACAGGGTTCCTACGAGCAGTACTTC. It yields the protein CASSPNAGQGSYEQYF.

The CDR3 sequence: CASRGRSLNQPQHF. Here the CDR3 DNA reads TGTGCCAGCAGAGGACGGTCTCTCAATCAGCCCCAGCATTTT. The chain recombines TRBV27 with TRBJ1-5; D remains unclear. V was shortened by 6 bases and J by 3 bases, with 12 bases between the two germline ends. Looked up from germline, CDR1 is MNHEY and CDR2 is SMNVEV (reference sequence). The CDR3 totals 14 residues.

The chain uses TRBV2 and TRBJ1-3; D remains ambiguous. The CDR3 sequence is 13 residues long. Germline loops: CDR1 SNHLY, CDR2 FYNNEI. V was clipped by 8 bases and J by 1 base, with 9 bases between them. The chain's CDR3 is CASQVESGNTIYF. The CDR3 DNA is TGTGCCAGCCAGGTGGAGTCTGGAAACACCATATATTTT. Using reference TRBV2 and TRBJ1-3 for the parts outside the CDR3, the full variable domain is EPEVTQTPSHQVTQMGQEVILRCVPISNHLYFYWYRQILGQKVEFLVSFYNNEISEKSEIFDDQFSVERPDGSNFTLKIRSTKLEDSAMYFCASQVESGNTIYFGEGSWLTVV.

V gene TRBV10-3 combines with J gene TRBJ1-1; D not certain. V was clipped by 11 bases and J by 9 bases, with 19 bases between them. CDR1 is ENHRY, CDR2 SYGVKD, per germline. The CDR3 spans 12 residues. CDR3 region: CAVKDLLSQAFF. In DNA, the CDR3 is TGTGCCGTGAAGGACCTCCTAAGTCAAGCTTTCTTT.

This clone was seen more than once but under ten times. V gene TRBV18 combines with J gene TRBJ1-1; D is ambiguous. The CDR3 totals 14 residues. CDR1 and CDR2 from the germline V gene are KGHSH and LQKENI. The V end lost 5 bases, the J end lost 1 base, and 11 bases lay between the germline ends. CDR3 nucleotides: TGTGCCAGCTCAACGGAGGACGGGAACACTGAAGCTTTCTTT. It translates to CASSTEDGNTEAFF.

The DNA of the CDR3 is TGTGCCAGCAGCTCTTTTACTCGGGGGACTGAAGCTTTCTTT. Translation gives CASSSFTRGTEAFF. The V gene is TRBV7-2, the J gene TRBJ1-1; possibly TRBD1 for D (5 bases). V was trimmed by 4 bases and J by 5 bases, leaving 14 bases between them. CDR3 length: 14 residues. Germline assignment: CDR1 SGHTA and CDR2 FQGNSA.

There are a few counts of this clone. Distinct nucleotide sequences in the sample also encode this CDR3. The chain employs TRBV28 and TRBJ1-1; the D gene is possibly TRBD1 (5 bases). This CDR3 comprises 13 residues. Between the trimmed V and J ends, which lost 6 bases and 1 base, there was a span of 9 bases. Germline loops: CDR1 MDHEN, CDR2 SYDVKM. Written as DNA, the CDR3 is TGTGCCAGCAGCCGGGGCCAGAACACTGAAGCTTTCTTT. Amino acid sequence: CASSRGQNTEAFF.

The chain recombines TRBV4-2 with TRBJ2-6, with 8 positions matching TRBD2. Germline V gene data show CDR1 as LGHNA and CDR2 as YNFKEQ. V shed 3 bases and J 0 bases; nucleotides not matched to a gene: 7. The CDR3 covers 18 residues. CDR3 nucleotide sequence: TGTGCCAGCAGCCAGGGACTAGTCTTTGGCTCTGGGGCCAACGTCCTGACTTTC. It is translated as CASSQGLVFGSGANVLTF.

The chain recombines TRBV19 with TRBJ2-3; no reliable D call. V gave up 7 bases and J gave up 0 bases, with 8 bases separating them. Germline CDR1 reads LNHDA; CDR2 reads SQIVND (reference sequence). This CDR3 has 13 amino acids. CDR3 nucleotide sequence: TGTGCCAGTAACGTCGGTAGCACAGATACGCAGTATTTT. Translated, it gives CASNVGSTDTQYF.

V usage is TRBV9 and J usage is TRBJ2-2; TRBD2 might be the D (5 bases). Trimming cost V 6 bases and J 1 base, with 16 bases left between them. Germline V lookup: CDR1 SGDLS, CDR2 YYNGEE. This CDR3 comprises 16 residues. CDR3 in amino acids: CASNKGSLRNTGELFF. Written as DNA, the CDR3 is TGTGCCAGCAACAAAGGGAGCTTAAGGAACACCGGGGAGCTGTTTTTT.

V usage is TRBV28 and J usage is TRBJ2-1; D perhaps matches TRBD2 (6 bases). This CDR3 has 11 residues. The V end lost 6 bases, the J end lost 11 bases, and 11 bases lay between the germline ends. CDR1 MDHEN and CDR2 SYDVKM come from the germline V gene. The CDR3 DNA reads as TGTGCCAGCAGGTCGGGGGTCCAGCAGTTCTTC. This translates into CASRSGVQQFF.

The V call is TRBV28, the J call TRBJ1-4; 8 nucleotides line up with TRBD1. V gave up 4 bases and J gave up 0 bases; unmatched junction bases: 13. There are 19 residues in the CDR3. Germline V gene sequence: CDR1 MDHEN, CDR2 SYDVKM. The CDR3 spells CASSSLPQGGFATNEKLFF. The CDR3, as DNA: TGTGCCAGCAGTTCCCTCCCACAGGGGGGCTTCGCAACTAATGAAAAACTGTTTTTT.

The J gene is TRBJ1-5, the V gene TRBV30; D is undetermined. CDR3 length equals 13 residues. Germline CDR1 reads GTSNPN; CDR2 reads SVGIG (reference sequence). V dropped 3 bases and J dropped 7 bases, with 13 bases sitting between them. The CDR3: CAWRRRPEQPQHF. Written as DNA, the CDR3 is TGTGCCTGGAGACGAAGACCTGAGCAGCCCCAGCATTTT.

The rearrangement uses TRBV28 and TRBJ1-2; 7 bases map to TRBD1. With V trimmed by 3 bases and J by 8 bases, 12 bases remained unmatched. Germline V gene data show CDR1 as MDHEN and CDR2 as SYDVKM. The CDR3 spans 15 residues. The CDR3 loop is CASSFPKATGKGYTF. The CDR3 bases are TGTGCCAGCAGTTTCCCCAAGGCGACAGGGAAGGGCTACACCTTC.